This TCR beta chain came from a study of T cell responses to AZD1222 COVID-19 vaccine. Broader study findings: Most donors were white British and more were female, and clonal diversity was possibly underestimated. Rises in breadth and depth of Spike-specific TCRs came after two AZD1222 doses. CD4 TCRs associated with vaccination spanned spike, dominating at 160-218 and 743-854.

The assay was immunoSEQ multiplex PCR, and TCRdb's table has in-frame clones only and misses some. This table holds about 5,000 clones, approximately 90% found once. As concerns this clone: Its specificity is unknown.

The sample consisted of peripheral blood, taken 28 days after the second AZD1222 dose. This TCR was recovered from an adult who received the AZD1222 COVID-19 vaccine.

This CDR3 reads CASSFGGATFVTEAFF. The CDR3, as DNA: TGTGCCAGCAGTTTTGGTGGGGCGACTTTTGTTACTGAAGCTTTCTTT. This chain links TRBV28 with TRBJ1-1, with D possibly being TRBD1 (5 bases). Germline loops: CDR1 MDHEN, CDR2 SYDVKM. V was trimmed by 3 bases and J by 5 bases, leaving 19 bases between them. CDR3 size: 16 residues.